The present entry profiles one TCR beta chain with its context. Sequenced by immunoSEQ multiplex PCR; TCRdb stores in-frame clones only, minus some. The data show tens of thousands of clones, 89% seen once. The sample comes from a study of OX40 agonist ivuxolimab in advanced cancers. On the study more broadly: Previous treatment with anti-PD-1, anti-PD-L1 or anti-CTLA-4 therapy was allowed; less than 45% had received some. Partial responses were seen in three patients, one with hepatocellular carcinoma and two with cutaneous melanoma.

Germline CDR1 is MNHEY and CDR2 is SMNVEV (reference sequence). V lost 8 bases, J lost 0 bases, and 11 bases stayed unmatched. The CDR3 totals 16 residues. This TCR derives from an adult with an advanced solid tumor such as melanoma, head and neck, liver or kidney cancer. This chain connects TRBV27 to TRBJ1-1; the match to TRBD1 covers 8 bases. The material sequenced was CD4+ or CD8+ T cells sorted from blood, taken in a trial of the OX40 agonist ivuxolimab. CDR3 sequence: CASRPGTGGMNTEAFF. In DNA form, the CDR3 reads TGTGCCAGCCGTCCCGGGACAGGCGGCATGAACACTGAAGCTTTCTTT.